The source of this TCR beta chain is a study of long-term antiretroviral therapy in people with HIV. Study observations and caveats: Someone took the blood between 2004 and 2017, maybe while older ART regimens were in use. Pre-ART clonal expansion yielded clones that dominated the repertoire at all time points. The study found that diversity rose after ART but stayed below transplant donor controls.

This CDR3 comprises 17 residues. V was pared by 0 bases and J by 1 base, with 4 bases of the junction left unmatched. Germline V CDR1 and CDR2: LGHNA, YNFKEQ. The assay, immunoSEQ v3.0, was run at survey level. Each sample aimed for about 40,000-50,000 sequenced T-cell genomes. Clones were sequenced by immunoSEQ multiplex PCR, and TCRdb holds only the in-frame ones, with some missing. This table has nearly 30,000 clones, 85% to 90% appearing once. Points on this clone: Its matching antigen is unknown.

This TCR was recovered from a man aged 45-65 years with HIV. The V and J genes are TRBV4-2 and TRBJ2-2; 8 bases line up with TRBD2. Specimen: unsorted PBMCs, collected 3.2 years before starting antiretroviral therapy. The CDR3 spells CASSQDVGGGNTGELFF. CDR3 coding DNA: TGTGCCAGCAGCCAAGATGTCGGGGGGGGGAACACCGGGGAGCTGTTTTTT.